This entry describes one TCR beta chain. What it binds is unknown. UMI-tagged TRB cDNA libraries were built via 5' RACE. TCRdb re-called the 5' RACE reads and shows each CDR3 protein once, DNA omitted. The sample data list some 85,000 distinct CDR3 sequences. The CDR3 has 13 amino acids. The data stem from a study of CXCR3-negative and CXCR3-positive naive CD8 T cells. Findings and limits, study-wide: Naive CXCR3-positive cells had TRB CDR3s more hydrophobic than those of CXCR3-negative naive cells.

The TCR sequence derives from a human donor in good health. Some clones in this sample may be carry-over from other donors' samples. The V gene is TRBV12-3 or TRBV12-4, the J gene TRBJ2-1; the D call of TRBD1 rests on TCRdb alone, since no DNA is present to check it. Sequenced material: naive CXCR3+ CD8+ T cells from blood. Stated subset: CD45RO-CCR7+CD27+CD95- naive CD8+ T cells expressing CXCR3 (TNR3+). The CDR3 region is CASSPGSGNEQFF.